This TCR beta chain was recorded in a study of early T cells in non-severe SARS-CoV-2 infection. Looking at the study overall: From unsorted whole blood, bulk RNA was sequenced, and the chains remained unpaired. Study conclusions and caveats: Anti-spike CD8 responses were favored in VDJdb matching, and private and CD4 specificities were missed.

This CDR3 is 13 amino acids long. With V trimmed by 6 bases and J by 2 bases, 3 bases remained unmatched. Germline V gene data show CDR1 as MNHNS and CDR2 as SASEGT. There are many counts of this clonotype. Antigen unknown. The protocol attached unique molecular identifiers to individual cDNA molecules. TCRdb recomputed calls from the 5' RACE reads with MiXCR, one row per CDR3 protein. This sample has tens of thousands of distinct CDR3 sequences; around 5.7% occur once, and the top ten carry around 3.3%. The sequence came from an adult who was a healthcare worker with PCR-confirmed SARS-CoV-2 infection or an uninfected control (not recorded which). The genes are TRBV6-1 and TRBJ2-7, with 8 bases fitting TRBD1. Material: whole blood, obtained at baseline. The CDR3 nucleotides read TGTGCCAGCAGCTCGGACAGGGCCTACGAGCAGTACTTC. Translation gives CASSSDRAYEQYF.